This TCR beta chain was found in a study of T cells in Graves' hyperthyroidism and ophthalmopathy. Whole-study results and caveats: Ophthalmopathy and stable hyperthyroidism were told apart by a 13 V-J model.

A note on this clonotype: Antigen: not known.

Germline V lookup: CDR1 SGHRS, CDR2 YFSETQ. Trimming took 8 bases from V and 5 from J, leaving 16 bases between them. This CDR3 contains 13 residues. Amplification targeted TCR beta CDR3 regions from RNA transcripts. The HTBI primer set served for first-round RT-PCR of the TCR CDR3. From the multiplex PCR reads, TCRdb called clonotypes with MiXCR, one entry per CDR3 protein. The sample includes hundreds of thousands of distinct CDR3 sequences, 14% to 15% of them seen just once. The sequenced material came from blood. The source of this sequence is a woman between 40 and 55 years old with Graves' ophthalmopathy. The chain uses TRBV5-1 and TRBJ2-5; D may be TRBD2 (6 bases). CDR3 in amino acids: CASSGRPEETQYF. The DNA of the CDR3 is TGCGCCAGTTCAGGGAGGCCAGAGGAGACCCAGTACTTC.